Here is one T cell receptor (beta chain) with its context. No antigen is known for it. The sample comes from a study of blood T cells in healthy people across ages. Next came a second PCR, run for about 6 to 11 cycles, which used a sample-barcoded 5' primer along with a J-beta primer mix. TCRdb fed the 5' RACE reads into MiXCR, producing one record per CDR3 protein. In the table there are 700,000 to 950,000 distinct CDR3 sequences, roughly 64% of which are singletons. Study-level points and caveats: PBMCs that were unsorted prevented a conclusive naive versus antigen-experienced comparison.

Trimming took 5 bases from V and 1 from J; bases not matched to a gene: 6. Germline values: CDR1 SNHLY, CDR2 FYNNEI. CDR3 length: 15 residues. The chain carries TRBV2 and TRBJ2-7, with 9 bases identical to TRBD2. The sequence came from a man aged 25-45 years in good health. Sequenced: blood. Here the CDR3 DNA reads TGTGCCAGCAGTCGCGCGGGGGGGCGGTCCTACGAGCAGTACTTC. Translated: CASSRAGGRSYEQYF. Looking up the rest from reference TRBV2 and TRBJ2-7 gives the full variable domain: EPEVTQTPSHQVTQMGQEVILRCVPISNHLYFYWYRQILGQKVEFLVSFYNNEISEKSEIFDDQFSVERPDGSNFTLKIRSTKLEDSAMYFCASSRAGGRSYEQYFGPGTRLTVT.